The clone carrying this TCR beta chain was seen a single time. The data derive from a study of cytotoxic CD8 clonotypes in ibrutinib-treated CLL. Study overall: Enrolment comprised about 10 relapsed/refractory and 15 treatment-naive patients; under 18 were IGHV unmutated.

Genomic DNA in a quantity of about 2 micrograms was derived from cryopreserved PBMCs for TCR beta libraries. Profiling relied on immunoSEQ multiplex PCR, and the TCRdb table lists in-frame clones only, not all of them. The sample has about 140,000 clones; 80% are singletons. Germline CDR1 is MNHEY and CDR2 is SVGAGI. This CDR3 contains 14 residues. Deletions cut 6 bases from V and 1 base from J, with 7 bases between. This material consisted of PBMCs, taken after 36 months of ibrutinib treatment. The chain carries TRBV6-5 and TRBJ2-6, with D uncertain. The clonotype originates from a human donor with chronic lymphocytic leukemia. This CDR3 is CASRSSSGANVLTF. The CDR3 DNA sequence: TGTGCCAGCAGGTCCTCTTCTGGGGCCAACGTCCTGACTTTC.